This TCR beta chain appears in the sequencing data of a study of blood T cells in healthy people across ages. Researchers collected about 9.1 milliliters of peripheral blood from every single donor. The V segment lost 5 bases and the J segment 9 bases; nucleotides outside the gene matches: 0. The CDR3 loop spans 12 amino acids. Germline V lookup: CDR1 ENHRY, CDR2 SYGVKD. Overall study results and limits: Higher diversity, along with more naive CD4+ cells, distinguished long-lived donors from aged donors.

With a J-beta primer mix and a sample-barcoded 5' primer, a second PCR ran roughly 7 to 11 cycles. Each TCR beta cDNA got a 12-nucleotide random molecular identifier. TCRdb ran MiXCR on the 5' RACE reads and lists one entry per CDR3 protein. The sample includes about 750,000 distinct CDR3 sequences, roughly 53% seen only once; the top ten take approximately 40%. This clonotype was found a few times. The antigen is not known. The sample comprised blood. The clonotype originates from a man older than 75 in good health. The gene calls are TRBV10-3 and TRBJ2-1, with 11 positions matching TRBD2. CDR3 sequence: CAISTSGGEQFF. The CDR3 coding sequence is TGTGCCATCAGTACTAGCGGGGGTGAGCAGTTCTTC.